These 31 T cell receptor beta chains were all obtained from the same sample, sequenced in a study of response to subunit inactivated influenza vaccine. TCRdb re-derived calls from the RT-PCR reads in MiXCR, one entry per CDR3 protein. This sample has some 570,000 distinct CDR3 sequences; approximately 10% occur once, and the top ten carry roughly 11%. The same data also went into a second study, on T cells expressing NK-cell markers. From that report: The TCR beta cDNA came from 5'RACE template switching with UMIs.

Sequenced material: PBMCs from blood, taken on the day of vaccination. These receptors all come from a man aged 50-59 years who received an inactivated influenza vaccine.

This clonotype was counted many times. The chain recombines TRBV6-5 with TRBJ2-3; no firm D call. V lost 2 bases and J lost 0, with 6 bases in between. Germline V gene lookup returns CDR1 MNHEY and CDR2 SVGAGI. This CDR3 comprises 14 residues. The CDR3 spells CASSYVGSTDTQYF. CDR3 DNA: TGTGCCAGCAGTTACGTGGGCAGCACAGATACGCAGTATTTT.

The chain carries TRBV19 and TRBJ2-4; D is perhaps TRBD1 (5 bases). This CDR3 spans 11 amino acids. CDR1 is LNHDA and CDR2 is SQIVND in the germline V gene (reference sequence). Trimming took 4 bases from V and 9 from J, leaving 7 bases between them. The CDR3 spells CASSTGIIQYF. Here the CDR3 DNA reads TGTGCCAGTAGTACAGGGATCATTCAGTACTTC.

V is TRBV28 and J is TRBJ2-7; 7 bases match TRBD2. Germline assignment: CDR1 MDHEN and CDR2 SYDVKM. This CDR3 has 16 amino acids. With 5 bases clipped from V and 2 bases from J, the junction kept 12 bases outside the gene matches. CDR3: CASSAPTSVQTYEQYF. The CDR3 nucleotides read TGTGCCAGCAGTGCCCCAACTAGCGTGCAGACCTACGAGCAGTACTTC.

V and J are TRBV3-1 and TRBJ2-1; D unclear. The CDR3 loop spans 16 amino acids. Trimming removed 0 bases at V and 8 bases at J, with 17 bases between. In germline, CDR1 is LGHDT, CDR2 YNNKEL (reference sequence). The CDR3 DNA reads as TGTGCCAGCAGCCAAGACGGGCAGTTAGGAGCCTATGAGCAGTTCTTC. Amino acid sequence: CASSQDGQLGAYEQFF.

The rearrangement uses TRBV7-3 and TRBJ2-3; 9 nucleotides align to TRBD2. Germline trimming cut 5 bases from V and 2 bases from J; bases unmatched to any gene: 8. Germline V gives CDR1 SGHTA, CDR2 FQGTGA. The CDR3 sequence is 16 residues long. The CDR3 loop is CASSVIAGAATDTQYF. The CDR3 nucleotides read TGTGCCAGCAGCGTCATAGCGGGAGCGGCCACAGATACGCAGTATTTT. The whole variable domain, filled in from reference TRBV7-3 and TRBJ2-3, reads GAGVSQTPSNKVTEKGKYVELRCDPISGHTALYWYRQSLGQGPEFLIYFQGTGAADDSGLPNDRFFAVRPEGSVSTLKIQRTERGDSAVYLCASSVIAGAATDTQYFGPGTRLTVL.

There are a few counts of this clonotype. The V and J genes are TRBV20-1 and TRBJ1-5; TRBD1 matches 11 bases. Trimming removed 5 bases from V and 0 bases from J; junction bases left unmatched: 3. Per the germline V gene, CDR1 is DFQATT and CDR2 is SNEGSKA (reference sequence). The CDR3 consists of 15 residues. The CDR3 DNA reads TGCAGTGCTGGGGACAGGGGGGATAGCAATCAGCCCCAGCATTTT. It specifies CSAGDRGDSNQPQHF.

The chain is built from TRBV30 and TRBJ1-1, with 7 bases matching TRBD1. The V and J ends lost 2 bases and 3 bases, in that order; junction bases with no gene match: 3. The CDR3 spans 13 residues. CDR1 and CDR2 from the germline V gene are GTSNPN and SVGIG (reference sequence). CDR3 DNA: TGTGCCTGGAGTCCCAGGGGGTACACTGAAGCTTTCTTT. Translating it yields CAWSPRGYTEAFF.

The gene calls are TRBV27 and TRBJ2-5, with D maybe TRBD2 (5 bases). V lost 5 bases and J lost 2, with 15 bases in between. The CDR3 sequence is 15 residues long. Germline CDR1 is MNHEY and CDR2 is SMNVEV (reference sequence). Written as DNA, the CDR3 is TGTGCCAGCAGTCAACCTTGGGAGTATCAAGAGACCCAGTACTTC. It translates to CASSQPWEYQETQYF.

V gene TRBV24-1 combines with J gene TRBJ2-1; D is possibly TRBD1 (5 bases). This CDR3 is 11 amino acids long. V was clipped by 8 bases and J by 9 bases, with 10 bases between them. The germline V gene encodes CDR1 KGHDR and CDR2 SFDVKD. The CDR3 DNA is TGTGCCACCAAACAGGATGGTGAGCAGTTCTTC. Translating gives CATKQDGEQFF.

The chain joins TRBV11-2 to TRBJ2-2; D gene uncertain. Germline lookup yields CDR1 SGHAT and CDR2 FQNNGV. The CDR3 sequence is 17 residues long. Trimming shortened V by 2 bases and J by 2 bases, and 15 bases separated the two germline ends. The CDR3 protein is CASSLRGSRENTGELFF. The CDR3 coding sequence is TGTGCCAGCAGCTTACGTGGCAGCCGAGAAAACACCGGGGAGCTGTTTTTT.

This clonotype was seen more than once but under ten times. This chain uses TRBV29-1 with TRBJ1-4; no firm D call. Germline V gene lookup returns CDR1 SQVTM and CDR2 ANQGSEA. The V and J ends lost 1 base and 6 bases respectively, with 12 bases between them. This CDR3 region has 14 residues. In DNA, the CDR3 is TGCAGCGTTGAAGGGTGGTGTACCTATGAAAAACTGTTTTTT. Translation: CSVEGWCTYEKLFF.

This clonotype was detected ten times or more. This rearrangement joins TRBV9 to TRBJ2-7, with 9 bases matching TRBD1. The CDR3 spans 13 residues. Germline V gene lookup returns CDR1 SGDLS and CDR2 YYNGEE. J gave up 5 bases and V 3 bases, and 3 bases lay outside the gene matches. The CDR3 coding sequence is TGTGCCAGCAGCGCGGGACAGGGCAACGAGCAGTACTTC. Protein product: CASSAGQGNEQYF. Drawing the rest from reference TRBV9 and TRBJ2-7, the complete variable domain is DSGVTQTPKHLITATGQRVTLRCSPRSGDLSVYWYQQSLDQGLQFLIQYYNGEERAKGNILERFSAQQFPDLHSELNLSSLELGDSALYFCASSAGQGNEQYFGPGTRLTVT.

There are many counts of this clonotype. This rearrangement joins TRBV4-1 to TRBJ2-7; 12 bases fit TRBD2. This CDR3 spans 15 amino acids. V gave up 4 bases and J gave up 2 bases; unmatched junction bases: 3. Germline assignment: CDR1 MGHRA and CDR2 YSYEKL. For the CDR3, the DNA is TGCGCCAGCAGCCGGACTAGCGGGAAGACCTACGAGCAGTACTTC. Residues: CASSRTSGKTYEQYF.

This clonotype was seen ten or more times. The rearrangement uses TRBV5-1 and TRBJ2-1; 12 bases map to TRBD2. CDR1 SGHRS and CDR2 YFSETQ come from the germline V gene. The CDR3 is 15 amino acids. The junction had 3 bases not matched to a gene; V was cut back by 3 bases and J by 5 bases. The CDR3 reads CASSWTSGTDNEQFF. The CDR3 region has the DNA TGCGCCAGCAGCTGGACTAGCGGGACAGACAATGAGCAGTTCTTC.

This clonotype was found a few times. The chain uses TRBV24-1 and TRBJ2-5, with D hard to call. Trimming pared 0 bases from V and 7 bases from J, leaving 14 bases between. The length of the CDR3 is 15 residues. Germline values: CDR1 KGHDR, CDR2 SFDVKD. The CDR3 is CATSDLRLPPGTQYF. CDR3 nucleotide sequence: TGTGCCACCAGTGATTTGCGACTCCCCCCGGGGACCCAGTACTTC.

The rearrangement links TRBV14 to TRBJ2-1, with 9 positions matching TRBD2. The CDR3 has 15 residues. Germline V gene data show CDR1 as SGHDN and CDR2 as FVKESK. Trimming cost V 4 bases and J 5 bases; bases outside gene matches: 6. The CDR3 loop is CASSRVLAGNNEQFF. CDR3 bases: TGTGCCAGCAGCCGAGTGCTAGCGGGAAACAATGAGCAGTTCTTC.

This clonotype was observed a handful of times. The V gene is TRBV12-3 or TRBV12-4, the J gene TRBJ2-3, with 9 bases aligning to TRBD1. The CDR3 runs to 15 residues. Trimming cost V 6 bases and J 3 bases; bases outside gene matches: 7. In DNA form, the CDR3 reads TGTGCCAGCAGCCCCGGGACAGGGAAGACAGATACGCAGTATTTT. Amino acid sequence: CASSPGTGKTDTQYF.

This clonotype came up a few times. The chain has TRBV2 and TRBJ1-1; a weak D match, TRBD1 (6 bases). The ends were cut back, 5 bases at V and 3 bases at J, with 13 bases in the middle. Germline V CDR1 and CDR2: SNHLY, FYNNEI. This CDR3 has 14 residues. This CDR3 is CASSSPGEHTEAFF. The CDR3 region has the DNA TGTGCCAGCAGTTCTCCAGGGGAGCACACTGAAGCTTTCTTT.

Ten or more counts support this clonotype. The chain combines TRBV3-1 with TRBJ2-3; 8 bases line up with TRBD2. There are 16 residues in the CDR3. Unmatched junction bases numbered 11, after V lost 2 bases and J lost 7 bases. Germline CDR1 and CDR2: LGHDT and YNNKEL (reference sequence). This CDR3 is CASSQTSGGGSNTQYF. CDR3 DNA sequence: TGTGCCAGCAGCCAAACTAGCGGCGGAGGCTCAAATACGCAGTATTTT.

The genes are TRBV6-5 and TRBJ2-7, with D perhaps TRBD2 (6 bases). From germline, CDR1 is MNHEY and CDR2 SVGAGI. This CDR3 is built from 15 residues. Trimming pared 0 bases from V and 2 bases from J, leaving 11 bases between. CDR3: CASSYSMRDAYEQYF. CDR3 coding DNA: TGTGCCAGCAGTTACTCGATGCGGGACGCCTACGAGCAGTACTTC.

The table lists this clonotype with a few counts. The chain has TRBV6-5 and TRBJ2-7, with unresolved D. This CDR3 contains 14 residues. Germline V lookup: CDR1 MNHEY, CDR2 SVGAGI. Trimming shortened V by 4 bases and J by 6 bases, and 16 bases separated the two germline ends. CDR3 loop: CASSSLGPGPEQYF. Written as DNA, the CDR3 is TGTGCCAGCAGTTCTCTAGGACCGGGTCCCGAGCAGTACTTC.

V and J are TRBV18 and TRBJ2-7; possibly TRBD1 for D (6 bases). Germline CDR1 reads KGHSH; CDR2 reads LQKENI. The V gene lost 5 bases and the J gene lost 4 bases, with 18 bases spanning the gap. The CDR3 loop spans 15 amino acids. CDR3 region: CASSGQTASRYEQYF. CDR3 DNA sequence: TGTGCCAGCTCAGGACAGACAGCCTCTAGGTACGAGCAGTACTTC.

This clonotype was seen more than once but under ten times. V is TRBV24-1 and J is TRBJ2-5; possibly TRBD1 for D (5 bases). The CDR3 runs to 13 residues. Germline CDR1 is KGHDR and CDR2 is SFDVKD. V shed 5 bases and J shed 3 bases, with 9 bases lying between them. The CDR3 reads CATSGPDKETQYF. The CDR3 DNA reads TGTGCCACCAGTGGCCCGGACAAAGAGACCCAGTACTTC.

The chain joins TRBV6-2 or TRBV6-3 to TRBJ2-3; TRBD2 might be the D (6 bases). V was shortened by 4 bases and J by 9 bases, with 8 bases between the two germline ends. The CDR3 covers 11 residues. Germline CDR1 MNHEY, CDR2 SVGEGT. CDR3 residues: CASSWEVTQYF. The CDR3 DNA sequence: TGTGCCAGCAGTTGGGAGGTAACGCAGTATTTT.

This chain uses TRBV4-3 with TRBJ2-7; possible D gene TRBD1, 6 bases. The CDR3 is made up of 14 amino acids. V lost 0 bases to trimming and J lost 3 bases, with 9 bases between them. Germline CDR1 LGHNA, CDR2 YSLEER. The CDR3 coding sequence is TGCGCCAGCAGCCAAGAACAGGGTCGCTACGAGCAGTACTTC. Translating gives CASSQEQGRYEQYF.

This clonotype has just a few counts. This chain uses TRBV20-1 with TRBJ2-3; 7 bases fit TRBD1. The germline gives CDR1 DFQATT, CDR2 SNEGSKA (reference sequence). J was trimmed by 5 bases and V by 2 bases; bases with no gene match: 7. CDR3 size: 14 residues. DNA of the CDR3: TGCAGTGCTAGACGCTCCCAGGGGGAAGATACGCAGTATTTT. Translation: CSARRSQGEDTQYF.

The chain uses TRBV29-1 and TRBJ2-1; 10 bases map to TRBD1. The CDR3 consists of 15 residues. The V segment lost 2 bases and the J segment 6 bases; nucleotides outside the gene matches: 7. Germline loops: CDR1 SQVTM, CDR2 ANQGSEA. CDR3 sequence reads: CSVELGQGKFNEQFF. In DNA form, the CDR3 reads TGCAGCGTTGAATTGGGACAGGGGAAATTCAATGAGCAGTTCTTC.

This clonotype was seen at least ten times. The gene calls are TRBV5-1 and TRBJ2-1; D is unclear. Trimming took off 4 bases at V and 3 bases at J, with 17 bases between the two ends. CDR3 size: 16 residues. Per germline, CDR1 SGHRS and CDR2 YFSETQ. The CDR3 sequence is CASSPGLVGNYNEQFF. As DNA, the CDR3 is TGCGCCAGCAGCCCCGGGCTTGTGGGGAACTACAATGAGCAGTTCTTC.

V usage is TRBV29-1 and J usage is TRBJ1-2; D not certain. The germline gives CDR1 SQVTM, CDR2 ANQGSEA. The V end lost 3 bases, the J end lost 4 bases, and 9 bases lay between the germline ends. This CDR3 has 12 residues. CDR3 sequence: CSVDGVRYGYTF. CDR3 bases: TGCAGCGTTGATGGGGTTCGCTATGGCTACACCTTC.

The chain is built from TRBV5-1 and TRBJ1-4, with D possibly matching TRBD1 (5 bases). With 5 bases removed from V and 5 bases from J, the gap between germline ends came to 10 bases. Germline CDR1 reads SGHRS; CDR2 reads YFSETQ. The CDR3 runs 13 residues. DNA of the CDR3: TGCGCCAGCAGGCGGGACGAGAATGAAAAACTGTTTTTT. It specifies CASRRDENEKLFF.

The chain links TRBV2 to TRBJ1-5, with D perhaps matching TRBD1 (5 bases). The germline V and J ends were trimmed by 5 bases and 7 bases, with 18 bases remaining between them. CDR1 SNHLY and CDR2 FYNNEI come from the germline V gene. The CDR3 spans 15 residues. This CDR3 is CASSSTGLRDQPQHF. In DNA, the CDR3 is TGTGCCAGCAGTTCAACCGGACTCCGGGACCAGCCCCAGCATTTT.